The rows below give T cell receptor beta chains drawn from one sample of a study of cytomegalovirus exposure and HLA in healthy donors. Here immunoSEQ multiplex PCR was the method, and the copy in TCRdb shows in-frame clones only, minus some. The sample yields about 220,000 clones, over 65% seen once. Specimen: PBMCs. The receptors come from a man aged 18 to 29 in good health and CMV-seronegative. Both conserved end residues are part of each CDR3. Each record gives: clone size, CDR3 length, D gene, V gene, J gene, CDR3 DNA, CDR3 protein. D genes are given only for firm matches. Size is omitted from some rows. Given values are once, few, many or a class for expanded clones.

.,14,.,TRBV29-1,TRBJ1-3,TGCAGCGTTGAAGCGGGACACTCTGGAAACACCATATATTTT,CSVEAGHSGNTIYF
.,16,TRBD2,TRBV18,TRBJ2-7,TGTGCCAGCTCACCACCGCCTAGCGGGATTTTCTACGAGCAGTACTTC,CASSPPPSGIFYEQYF
.,15,TRBD1,TRBV7-9,TRBJ1-6,TGTGCCAGCAGCTTCAGGACAGGCGAAAATTCACCCCTCCACTTT,CASSFRTGENSPLHF
.,14,.,TRBV10-2,TRBJ1-1,TGCGCCAGCAGTGAGGCCAGTATGAACACTGAAGCTTTCTTT,CASSEASMNTEAFF
.,14,.,TRBV5-1,TRBJ1-6,TGCGCCAGCAGCTCGGAAGGGGGTTATTCACCCCTCCACTTT,CASSSEGGYSPLHF
.,15,TRBD2,TRBV9,TRBJ2-1,TGTGCCAGCGGGACTAGCGGGGGTCCCCACAATGAGCAGTTCTTC,CASGTSGGPHNEQFF
.,14,TRBD1,TRBV19,TRBJ1-1,TGTGCCAGTAGTTGGACAGGGATGAACACTGAAGCTTTCTTT,CASSWTGMNTEAFF
.,14,.,TRBV2,TRBJ1-2,TGTGCCAGCAGTGAGATTGTGCTCTCGGATGGCTACACCTTC,CASSEIVLSDGYTF
.,14,.,TRBV4-2,TRBJ1-2,TGTGCCAGCAGCCAAGATCTAACCAACTATGGCTACACCTTC,CASSQDLTNYGYTF
.,14,TRBD1,TRBV2,TRBJ2-7,TGTGCCAGCAGGAGGGACAGGGGGTCCTACGAGCAGTACTTC,CASRRDRGSYEQYF
.,16,.,TRBV5-8,TRBJ1-3,TGTGCCAGCAGCTTGCTCGGGACACTCTCTGGAAACACCATATATTTT,CASSLLGTLSGNTIYF
.,15,TRBD2,TRBV30,TRBJ2-1,TGTGCCTGGAGTTATACAGCGGGGTTCTACAATGAGCAGTTCTTC,CAWSYTAGFYNEQFF
once,15,TRBD2,TRBV15,TRBJ2-3,TGTGCCACCAGCAGAGATGCGGGAGGGCCAGATACGCAGTATTTT,CATSRDAGGPDTQYF
.,17,.,TRBV13,TRBJ2-6,TGTGCCAGCAGCACTTACGCACCTATTTCTGGGGCCAACGTCCTGACTTTC,CASSTYAPISGANVLTF
.,15,.,TRBV7-5,TRBJ2-7,TGTGCCAGAAGCGAAAGAGGACTAGCGGGAGGCGTGCAGTACTTC,CARSERGLAGGVQYF
.,15,.,TRBV2,TRBJ1-1,TGTGCCAGCAGAAACAGGCTCCAAGTTAACACTGAAGCTTTCTTT,CASRNRLQVNTEAFF
.,14,TRBD1,TRBV30,TRBJ2-7,TGTGCCTGGGGTACCGGGGACAGCTCCTACGAGCAGTACTTC,CAWGTGDSSYEQYF
.,16,TRBD2,TRBV15,TRBJ2-4,TGTGCCACCAGCTCCGAGCGGGAGTCGGGCAAAAACATTCAGTACTTC,CATSSERESGKNIQYF
.,14,TRBD1,TRBV7-2,TRBJ2-1,TGTGCCAGCAGCCGGGACAGGGGGCTTAATGAGCAGTTCTTC,CASSRDRGLNEQFF
.,14,TRBD2,TRBV7-9,TRBJ2-1,TGTGCCAGCAGCTCCGGACTAGCTTACAATGAGCAGTTCTTC,CASSSGLAYNEQFF
.,10,.,TRBV30,TRBJ2-1,TGTGCCTGGAGTCAGGGTGAGCAGTTCTTC,CAWSQGEQFF
.,13,.,TRBV19,TRBJ2-5,TGTGCCACCAGTGGCGGAGCCGGTGGGACCCAGTACTTC,CATSGGAGGTQYF
.,14,.,TRBV9,TRBJ2-2,TGTGCCAGCAGCGTAGACTTTCGACTCGGGGAGCTGTTTTTT,CASSVDFRLGELFF
.,15,.,TRBV5-1,TRBJ2-4,TGCGCCAGCAGCTCTACAGACCTTAGGAAAAACATTCAGTACTTC,CASSSTDLRKNIQYF
few,14,TRBD1,TRBV7-9,TRBJ1-5,TGTGCCAGCAGCTTTGGACAGGGCAATCAGCCCCAGCATTTT,CASSFGQGNQPQHF
.,16,TRBD1,TRBV6-1,TRBJ1-1,TGTGCCAGCAGTGCACAGGGGGCCATCGGCAACACTGAAGCTTTCTTT,CASSAQGAIGNTEAFF
.,17,TRBD2,TRBV19,TRBJ2-1,TGTGCCAGTAGTATAGACGGTCGGCTAGCGGGATATAATGAGCAGTTCTTC,CASSIDGRLAGYNEQFF
.,15,.,TRBV7-9,TRBJ1-3,TGTGCCAGCAGCCCAGGAGACAGGAGGGGAAACACCATATATTTT,CASSPGDRRGNTIYF
.,18,TRBD1,TRBV18,TRBJ2-2,TGTGCCAGCTCACCTCCACAGGGGGATTTGTTTAACACCGGGGAGCTGTTTTTT,CASSPPQGDLFNTGELFF
.,19,TRBD2,TRBV5-6,TRBJ2-1,TGTGCCAGCAGCTTATACGGGAGGGCAACCGTCAGGTCCTACAATGAGCAGTTCTTC,CASSLYGRATVRSYNEQFF
.,13,.,TRBV29-1,TRBJ1-4,TGCAGCGTTGGAGGAGTGTTTAATGAAAAACTGTTTTTT,CSVGGVFNEKLFF